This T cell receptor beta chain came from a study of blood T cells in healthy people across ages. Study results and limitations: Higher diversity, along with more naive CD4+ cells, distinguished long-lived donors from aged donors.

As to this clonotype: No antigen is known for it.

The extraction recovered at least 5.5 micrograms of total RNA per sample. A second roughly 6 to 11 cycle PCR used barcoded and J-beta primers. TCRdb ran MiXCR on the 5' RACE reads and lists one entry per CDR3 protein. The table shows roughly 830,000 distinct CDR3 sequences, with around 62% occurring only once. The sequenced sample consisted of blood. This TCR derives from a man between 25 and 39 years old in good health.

CDR3 region: CASSQDRANYGYTF. Here the CDR3 DNA reads TGTGCCAGCAGCCAAGACAGGGCTAACTATGGCTACACCTTC. V is TRBV4-2 and J is TRBJ1-2, with D possibly TRBD1 on 5 matching bases. The germline V gene has CDR1 LGHNA and CDR2 YNFKEQ. Trimming stripped 0 bases from V and 0 bases from J, with 5 bases between. The CDR3 runs 14 residues.